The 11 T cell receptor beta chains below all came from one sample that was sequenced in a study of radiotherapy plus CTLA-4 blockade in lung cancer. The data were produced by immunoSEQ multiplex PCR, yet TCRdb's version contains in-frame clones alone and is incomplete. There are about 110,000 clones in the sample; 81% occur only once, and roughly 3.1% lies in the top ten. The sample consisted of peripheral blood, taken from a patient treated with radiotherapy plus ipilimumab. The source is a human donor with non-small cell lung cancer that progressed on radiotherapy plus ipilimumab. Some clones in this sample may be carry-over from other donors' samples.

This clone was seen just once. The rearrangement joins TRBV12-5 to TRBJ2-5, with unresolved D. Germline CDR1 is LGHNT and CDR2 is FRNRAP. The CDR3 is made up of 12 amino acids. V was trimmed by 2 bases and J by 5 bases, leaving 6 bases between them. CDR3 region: CASGLFLETQYF. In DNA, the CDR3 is TGTGCTAGTGGTTTGTTTCTTGAGACCCAGTACTTC.

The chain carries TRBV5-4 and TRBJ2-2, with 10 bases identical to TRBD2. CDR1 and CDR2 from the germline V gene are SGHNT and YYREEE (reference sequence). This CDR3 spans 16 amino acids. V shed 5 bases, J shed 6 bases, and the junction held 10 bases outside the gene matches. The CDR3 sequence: CASRSSAGGLPGELFF. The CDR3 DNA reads TGTGCCAGCAGATCGTCAGCGGGGGGGCTACCCGGGGAGCTGTTTTTT.

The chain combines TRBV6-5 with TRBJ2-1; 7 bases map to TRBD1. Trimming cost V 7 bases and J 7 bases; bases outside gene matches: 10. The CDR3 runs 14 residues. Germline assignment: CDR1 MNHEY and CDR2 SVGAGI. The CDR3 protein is CASTRTGVRNEQFF. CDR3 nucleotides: TGTGCCAGCACCCGGACAGGCGTTCGGAATGAGCAGTTCTTC.

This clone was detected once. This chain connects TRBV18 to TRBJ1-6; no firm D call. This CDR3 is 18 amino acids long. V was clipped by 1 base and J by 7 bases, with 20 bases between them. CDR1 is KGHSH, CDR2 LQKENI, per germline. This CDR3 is CASSPRSRQQTWNSPLHF. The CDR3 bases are TGTGCCAGCTCACCACGGTCTCGGCAGCAGACTTGGAATTCACCCCTCCACTTT. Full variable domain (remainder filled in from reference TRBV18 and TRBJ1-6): NAGVMQNPRHLVRRRGQEARLRCSPMKGHSHVYWYRQLPEEGLKFMVYLQKENIIDESGMPKERFSAEFPKEGPSILRIQQVVRGDSAAYFCASSPRSRQQTWNSPLHFGNGTRLTVT.

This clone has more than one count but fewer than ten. The CDR3 sequence is CASSPGQGSQPQHF. DNA of the CDR3: TGTGCCAGCAGTCCGGGACAGGGTAGTCAGCCCCAGCATTTT. The chain employs TRBV27 and TRBJ1-5, with 9 bases lining up with TRBD1. This CDR3 has 14 residues. Germline loops: CDR1 MNHEY, CDR2 SMNVEV (reference sequence). J lost 6 bases, V lost 5 bases, and 5 bases had no gene match.

CDR3 residues: CASSLEPFYGYTF. The CDR3 DNA reads TGTGCCAGCAGCTTAGAGCCTTTCTATGGCTACACCTTC. The J gene is TRBJ1-2, the V gene TRBV7-2, with unresolved D. CDR3 length: 13 residues. Trimming removed 1 base from V and 4 bases from J, with 7 bases in between. Per the germline V gene, CDR1 is SGHTA and CDR2 is FQGNSA.

In nucleotides, the CDR3 is TGTGCCAGCAAAACTAGCGGGGGGGAAGATACGCAGTATTTT. This codes for CASKTSGGEDTQYF. The V and J genes are TRBV2 and TRBJ2-3, with 13 bases that match TRBD2. This CDR3 contains 14 residues. Unmatched junction bases numbered 3, after V lost 7 bases and J lost 5 bases. Germline loops: CDR1 SNHLY, CDR2 FYNNEI.

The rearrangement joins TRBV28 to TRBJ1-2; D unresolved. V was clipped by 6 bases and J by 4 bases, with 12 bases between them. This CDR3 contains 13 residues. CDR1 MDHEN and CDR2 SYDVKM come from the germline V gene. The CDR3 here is CASSPVGVYGYTF. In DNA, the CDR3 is TGTGCCAGCAGCCCTGTCGGCGTCTATGGCTACACCTTC.

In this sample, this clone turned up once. Written as DNA, the CDR3 is TGTGCCAGCAGCCGACAGGGTGGACATGAGCAGTTCTTC. It is translated as CASSRQGGHEQFF. The genes are TRBV7-2 and TRBJ2-1, with TRBD1 matching 7 bases. The CDR3 covers 13 residues. The V segment lost 5 bases and the J segment 8 bases; nucleotides outside the gene matches: 6. Germline V gene sequence: CDR1 SGHTA, CDR2 FQGNSA. The whole variable domain, remainder taken from reference TRBV7-2 and TRBJ2-1, is GAGVSQSPSNKVTEKGKDVELRCDPISGHTALYWYRQSLGQGLEFLIYFQGNSAPDKSGLPSDRFSAERTGGSVSTLTIQRTQQEDSAVYLCASSRQGGHEQFFGPGTRLTVL.

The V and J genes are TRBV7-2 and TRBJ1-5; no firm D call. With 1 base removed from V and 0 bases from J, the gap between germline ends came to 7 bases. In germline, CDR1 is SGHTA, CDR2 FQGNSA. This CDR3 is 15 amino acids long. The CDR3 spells CASSLEVYSNQPQHF. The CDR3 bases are TGTGCCAGCAGCTTAGAGGTGTATAGCAATCAGCCCCAGCATTTT. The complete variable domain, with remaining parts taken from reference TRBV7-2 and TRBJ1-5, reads GAGVSQSPSNKVTEKGKDVELRCDPISGHTALYWYRQSLGQGLEFLIYFQGNSAPDKSGLPSDRFSAERTGGSVSTLTIQRTQQEDSAVYLCASSLEVYSNQPQHFGDGTRLSIL.

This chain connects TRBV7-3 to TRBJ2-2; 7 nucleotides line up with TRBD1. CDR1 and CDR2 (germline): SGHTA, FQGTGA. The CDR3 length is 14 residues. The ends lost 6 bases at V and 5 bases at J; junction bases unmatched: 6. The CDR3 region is CASSSGQPTGELFF. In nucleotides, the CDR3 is TGTGCCAGCAGTTCGGGACAGCCTACCGGGGAGCTGTTTTTT.